This T cell receptor (beta chain) was sequenced in a study of blood T cell repertoires in COVID-19. At the level of the study: Recovered status in Cohort 3 required two negative PCRs, clearance, or symptom resolution.

Adults between roughly 18 and 100 years of age took part from more than 20 US areas. The study assigned cohorts using participant-reported clinical history. The CDR3 length is 16 residues. Germline loops: CDR1 SGHVS, CDR2 FNYEAQ. V lost 2 bases and J lost 0; bases outside the gene matches: 2. In the authors' methods: Estimated nucleated cell counts came from reference gene primer amplification. Libraries were prepared by immunoSEQ multiplex PCR; TCRdb keeps only in-frame clonotypes and omits some of them. The V and J calls and clone size come from that table; D and trimming were worked out from the DNA. The table lists roughly 210,000 clones, more than 75% of them singletons.

The TCR sequence derives from a man aged 25-40 years in a cohort exposed to, infected with or recovered from COVID-19 (not recorded which). The chain combines TRBV7-6 with TRBJ1-3, with 9 nucleotides matching TRBD1. Source material: PBMCs or T cells enriched from blood (not recorded which). In DNA, the CDR3 is TGTGCCAGCAGCTTAAGGACAGGGGACTCTGGAAACACCATATATTTT. Residues: CASSLRTGDSGNTIYF. Filled out from reference TRBV7-6 and TRBJ1-3, the complete variable domain reads GAGVSQSPRYKVTKRGQDVALRCDPISGHVSLYWYRQALGQGPEFLTYFNYEAQQDKSGLPNDRFSAERPEGSISTLTIQRTEQRDSAMYRCASSLRTGDSGNTIYFGEGSWLTVV.